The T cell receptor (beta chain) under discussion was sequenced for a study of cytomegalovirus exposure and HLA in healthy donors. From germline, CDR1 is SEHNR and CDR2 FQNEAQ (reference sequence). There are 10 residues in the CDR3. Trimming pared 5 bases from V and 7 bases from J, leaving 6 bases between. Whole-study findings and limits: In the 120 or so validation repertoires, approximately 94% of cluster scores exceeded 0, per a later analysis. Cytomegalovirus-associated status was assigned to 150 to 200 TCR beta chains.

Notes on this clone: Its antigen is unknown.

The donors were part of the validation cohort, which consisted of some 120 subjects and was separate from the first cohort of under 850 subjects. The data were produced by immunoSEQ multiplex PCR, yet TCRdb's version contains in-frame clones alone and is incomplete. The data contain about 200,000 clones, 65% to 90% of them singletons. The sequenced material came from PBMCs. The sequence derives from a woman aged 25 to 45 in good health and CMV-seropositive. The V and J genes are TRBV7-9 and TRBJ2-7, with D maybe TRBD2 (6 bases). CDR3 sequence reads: CASSGGEQYF. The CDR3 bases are TGTGCCAGCAGCGGGGGGGAGCAGTACTTC.